The rows below give T cell receptor beta chains drawn from one sample of a study of shared clonotypes between healthy human individuals. The protocol was immunoSEQ multiplex PCR, while the TCRdb copy is restricted to in-frame clones and leaves out a portion. The sample holds around 940,000 clones, less than 85% seen once. Sequencing used memory CD4+ T cells sorted from blood. These receptors were collected from a young man in good health. Each CDR3 is given with its conserved first and last residue. A D gene is named only where the DNA matches it firmly. Clone size is stated in some rows and not others, as once, few, many or a class when expanded.

>TRBV2|-|TRBJ1-2|-
TGTGCCAGCAGCCCTGGTTACATGCGCTATGGCTACACCTTC
CASSPGYMRYGYTF
>TRBV18|few|TRBJ1-5|-
TGTGCCAGCTCACAAGCAGGGGATCAGCCCCAGCATTTT
CASSQAGDQPQHF
>TRBV18|-|TRBJ1-2|TRBD1
TGTGCCAGCTCACCAGGGACAGGGGGAGACGGCTACACCTTC
CASSPGTGGDGYTF
>TRBV7-9|-|TRBJ2-5|TRBD2
TGTGCCAGCAGCTTAGGAGGGGTTGCGGGAGGCCCGCAGACCCAGTACTTC
CASSLGGVAGGPQTQYF
>TRBV6-1|-|TRBJ2-2|-
TGTGCCAGCAGCGAACTGGGCCCAGCCTCTATGTGGGCGAACACCGGGGAGCTGTTTTTT
CASSELGPASMWANTGELFF
>TRBV30|-|TRBJ2-7|-
TGTGCCTGGAGGGGGCCGGGGTCTCGGGAGCAGTACTTC
CAWRGPGSREQYF
>TRBV7-8|once|TRBJ2-3|TRBD2
TGTGCCAGCAGCTTAGGTTCTAGCGGGGGGGTGGCAGATACGCAGTATTTT
CASSLGSSGGVADTQYF
>TRBV4-1|once|TRBJ1-6|-
TGCGCCAGCAGCCAAGTGGGGGGATATAATTCACCCCTCCACTTT
CASSQVGGYNSPLHF
>TRBV7-9|few|TRBJ1-1|-
TGTGCCAGCAGTTCCGAGGGACACCCCAACACTGAAGCTTTCTTT
CASSSEGHPNTEAFF
>TRBV4-1|-|TRBJ2-1|TRBD2
TGCGCCAGCAGCTGGAATAGCGGGGGGGGAAGCTCCTACAATGAGCAGTTCTTC
CASSWNSGGGSSYNEQFF
>TRBV7-9|-|TRBJ1-6|-
TGTGCCAGCAGCCCGGCCGGAGGCCATAATTCACCCCTCCACTTT
CASSPAGGHNSPLHF
>TRBV28|-|TRBJ2-3|-
TGTGCCAGCAGTAAGTCTAGCACAGATACGCAGTATTTT
CASSKSSTDTQYF
>TRBV5-1|-|TRBJ2-1|-
TGCGCCAGCAGCTTGGAGGGGAATGAGCAGTTCTTC
CASSLEGNEQFF
>TRBV30|many|TRBJ2-1|-
TGTGCCTGGAGTGGGGGATTGGGAGCGTACAATGAGCAGTTCTTC
CAWSGGLGAYNEQFF
>TRBV7-9|few|TRBJ1-1|TRBD1
TGTGCCAGCAGCCGGGACAGGGGCGAAGCTTTCTTT
CASSRDRGEAFF
>TRBV19|few|TRBJ1-1|-
TGTGCCAGTAGTTCCGCCAGGCGCACTGAAGCTTTCTTT
CASSSARRTEAFF
>TRBV19|-|TRBJ2-3|-
TGTGCCACCGCTAGAAGGTGGACAGATACGCAGTATTTT
CATARRWTDTQYF
>TRBV19|once|TRBJ2-5|-
TGTGCCAGTAGTATAGGAAGGAGGGGGCGCGGGGAGACCCAGTACTTC
CASSIGRRGRGETQYF
>TRBV9|few|TRBJ2-3|TRBD2
TGTGCCAGCAGCGTTCTAGCGGGACTAGGAGGCACAGATACGCAGTATTTT
CASSVLAGLGGTDTQYF
>TRBV5-4|-|TRBJ1-1|-
TGTGCCAGTCCACTAACCGACCAGGGGTGCGCTGAAGCTTTCTTT
CASPLTDQGCAEAFF
>TRBV7-6|-|TRBJ1-3|-
TGTGCCAGCAGCCCCGCCGCTACGGCGGGAAACACCATATATTTT
CASSPAATAGNTIYF
>TRBV28|-|TRBJ2-1|TRBD2
TGTGCCAGCAGTTACGGGACTACTTATGAGCAGTTCTTC
CASSYGTTYEQFF
>TRBV14|-|TRBJ2-5|TRBD1
TGTGCCAGCAGCCTGGGGACAGGGATACAAGAGACCCAGTACTTC
CASSLGTGIQETQYF
>TRBV5-4|-|TRBJ2-3|-
TGTGCCAGCAGCTTGGATTCAGATACGCAGTATTTT
CASSLDSDTQYF
>TRBV13|few|TRBJ1-1|TRBD1
TGTGCCAGCAGCCAACCTACAGGGGGCCGGACTGAAGCTTTCTTT
CASSQPTGGRTEAFF
>TRBV5-6|-|TRBJ1-3|-
TGTGCCAGCAGCCTTCGGACTCTAAGCTCTGGAAACACCATATATTTT
CASSLRTLSSGNTIYF
>TRBV19|-|TRBJ1-2|TRBD1
TGTGCCAGTAGTACCGGACAGGGGTATGGCTACACCTTC
CASSTGQGYGYTF
>TRBV7-9|few|TRBJ1-2|-
TGTGCCAGCAGCTTAGGTGTAGGCGCCGATGGCTACACCTTC
CASSLGVGADGYTF
>TRBV19|-|TRBJ1-3|TRBD1
TGTGCCAGTGGGCAGGGGGCTCAGGGGAACACCATATATTTT
CASGQGAQGNTIYF
>TRBV7-2|few|TRBJ2-1|-
TGTGCCAGCAGCTTATACAGCTCCTACAAAGAGCAGTTCTTC
CASSLYSSYKEQFF
>TRBV10-3|few|TRBJ2-2|-
TGTGCCACTAGTTCTTCGGGACAAAATACCGGGGAGCTGTTTTTT
CATSSSGQNTGELFF
>TRBV9|-|TRBJ2-7|TRBD1
TGTGCCAGCAGCGTAGGCGACAGGGCTGAGTACGAGCAGTACTTC
CASSVGDRAEYEQYF
>TRBV21-1|-|TRBJ2-5|-
TGTGCCAGCAGCTATCGGGCCGCCTGGGGGGAGACCCAGTACTTC
CASSYRAAWGETQYF
>TRBV5-1|-|TRBJ2-7|TRBD1
TGCGCCAGCAGCGGTTCAGGGGGTGGTATCTACGAGCAGTACTTC
CASSGSGGGIYEQYF
>TRBV19|-|TRBJ2-3|-
TGTGCCAGTAGGGATCTGAGGGTCGGCACAGATACGCAGTATTTT
CASRDLRVGTDTQYF
>TRBV30|-|TRBJ2-3|TRBD2
TGTGCCTGGAGTGTAGGTGCGGGAGGACCAGATACGCAGTATTTT
CAWSVGAGGPDTQYF
>TRBV11-2|-|TRBJ2-7|-
TGTGCCAGCAGCTTATTTGAGCAGGTGACCTACGAGCAGTACTTC
CASSLFEQVTYEQYF
>TRBV11-2|-|TRBJ1-2|-
TGTGCCAGCAGCTCCGGGGGCGGCTACACCTTC
CASSSGGGYTF
>TRBV11-3|many|TRBJ2-4|TRBD2
TGTGCCAGCAGCTCAGGGACTAGCGGGAGCGGGGACATTCAGTACTTC
CASSSGTSGSGDIQYF
>TRBV2|-|TRBJ1-2|TRBD1
TGTGCCAGCAGTGACCCAGGACAGGGTAACTATGGCTACACCTTC
CASSDPGQGNYGYTF
>TRBV2|few|TRBJ2-2|TRBD2
TGTGCCAGCAGCCCCACAGCGGGGGGCACCGGGGAGCTGTTTTTT
CASSPTAGGTGELFF
>TRBV25-1|-|TRBJ1-4|-
TGTGCCAGCAGTGATTTGGGGGCGGCTAATGAAAAACTGTTTTTT
CASSDLGAANEKLFF
>TRBV7-2|-|TRBJ2-7|TRBD1
TGTGCCAGCAGCCCTCCGACAGGGTTGTTCCACGAGCAGTACTTC
CASSPPTGLFHEQYF
>TRBV6-4|-|TRBJ2-1|TRBD2
TGTGCCAGCAGTCACACACGGACTAGAATAGTAAATGAGCAGTTCTTC
CASSHTRTRIVNEQFF
>TRBV5-1|-|TRBJ1-2|TRBD1
TGCGCCAGCAGCTTACCCGGGACAGGGGTCTACGGTGGCTACACCTTC
CASSLPGTGVYGGYTF
>TRBV30|once|TRBJ2-1|-
TGTGCCTGGAGCCTGGGACTTTATAACAATGAGCAGTTCTTC
CAWSLGLYNNEQFF
>TRBV7-2|-|TRBJ2-1|-
TGTGCCAGCAGCTTCGGGCAGTATGAGCAGTTCTTC
CASSFGQYEQFF
>TRBV27|once|TRBJ2-5|TRBD2
TGTGCCAGCAGATCTAGCGGGGACATCCTGCGGACCCAGTACTTC
CASRSSGDILRTQYF
>TRBV30|once|TRBJ2-5|-
TGTGCCTGGAGTGGGTACCAATTCGGCGAGACCCAGTACTTC
CAWSGYQFGETQYF